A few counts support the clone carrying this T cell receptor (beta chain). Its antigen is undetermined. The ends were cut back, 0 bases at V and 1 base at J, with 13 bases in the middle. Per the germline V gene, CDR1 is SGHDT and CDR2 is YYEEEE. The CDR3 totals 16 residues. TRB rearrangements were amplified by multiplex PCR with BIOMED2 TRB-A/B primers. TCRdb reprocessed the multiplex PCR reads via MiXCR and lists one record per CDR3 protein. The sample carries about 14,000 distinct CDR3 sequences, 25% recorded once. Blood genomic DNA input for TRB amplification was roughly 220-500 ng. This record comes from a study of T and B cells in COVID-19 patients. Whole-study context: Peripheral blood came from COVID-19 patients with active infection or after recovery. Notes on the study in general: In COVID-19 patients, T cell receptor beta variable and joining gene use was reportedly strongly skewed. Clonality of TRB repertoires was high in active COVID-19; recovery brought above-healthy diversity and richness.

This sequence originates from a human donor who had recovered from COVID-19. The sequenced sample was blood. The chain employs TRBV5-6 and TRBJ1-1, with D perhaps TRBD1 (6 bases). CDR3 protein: CASSLGGGARNTEAFF. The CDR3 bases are TGTGCCAGCAGCTTGGGTGGGGGGGCCAGGAACACTGAAGCTTTCTTT.